This T cell receptor (beta chain) was captured by sequencing in a study of blood T cell repertoires in COVID-19. CDR1 is SNHLY and CDR2 is FYNNEI in the germline V gene. The CDR3 has 16 amino acids. The ends were cut back, 5 bases at V and 3 bases at J, with 14 bases in the middle. Using immunoSEQ multiplex PCR, the repertoire was profiled, and TCRdb retains in-frame clones only, with some absent. The sample yields hundreds of thousands of clones, 80% to 90% seen once. V is TRBV2 and J is TRBJ1-6; a possible D gene is TRBD1 (6 bases). Sample: PBMCs or T cells enriched from blood (not recorded which). This clonotype was sampled from a man under 40 who had recovered from COVID-19. Here the CDR3 reads CASSWTATFYNSPLHF. The DNA of the CDR3 is TGTGCCAGCAGTTGGACAGCCACTTTCTATAATTCACCCCTCCACTTT.